These 28 T cell receptor beta chains share one sample of origin, sequenced in a study of blood T cell repertoires in COVID-19. TCRdb keeps only in-frame clones here, not all; method: immunoSEQ multiplex PCR. The sample carries roughly 130,000 clones, around 90% recorded once. Source material: peripheral blood. The receptor set was obtained from a human donor with COVID-19, enrolled during active disease. The donor label of this sample is uncertain.

V is TRBV30 and J is TRBJ2-5; TRBD2 matches at 9 bases. With 2 bases clipped from V and 3 bases from J, the junction kept 1 base outside the gene matches. This CDR3 is 13 amino acids long. Germline values: CDR1 GTSNPN, CDR2 SVGIG (reference sequence). CDR3 nucleotide sequence: TGTGCCTGGAGTCTAGCGGGGAAAGAGACCCAGTACTTC. This encodes CAWSLAGKETQYF.

The V call is TRBV5-1, the J call TRBJ2-2; 8 bases line up with TRBD2. Germline CDR1 and CDR2: SGHRS and YFSETQ. V trimming: 7 bases; J trimming: 7 bases; junction bases outside the gene matches: 12. The CDR3 has 15 amino acids. The CDR3 region is CASQGPSGSGGELFF. The CDR3 DNA reads TGCGCCAGCCAAGGGCCAAGCGGGAGTGGCGGGGAGCTGTTTTTT.

The V and J genes are TRBV18 and TRBJ1-3; 7 bases map to TRBD1. With V trimmed by 5 bases and J by 0 bases, 7 bases remained unmatched. In germline, CDR1 is KGHSH, CDR2 LQKENI. This CDR3 is 16 amino acids long. The CDR3 is CASSTRGQASGNTIYF. The CDR3 region has the DNA TGTGCCAGCTCAACTCGAGGACAGGCCTCTGGAAACACCATATATTTT.

The chain is built from TRBV19 and TRBJ1-1; 7 nucleotides align to TRBD1. J was trimmed by 5 bases and V by 3 bases; bases with no gene match: 12. The CDR3 loop spans 16 amino acids. In germline, CDR1 is LNHDA, CDR2 SQIVND (reference sequence). CDR3 loop: CASSILPTQGPTEAFF. CDR3 sequence (DNA): TGTGCCAGTAGTATTTTACCTACACAGGGGCCGACTGAAGCTTTCTTT. Full variable domain (outside the CDR3, taken from reference TRBV19 and TRBJ1-1): DGGITQSPKYLFRKEGQNVTLSCEQNLNHDAMYWYRQDPGQGLRLIYYSQIVNDFQKGDIAEGYSVSREKKESFPLTVTSAQKNPTAFYLCASSILPTQGPTEAFFGQGTRLTVV.

This chain uses TRBV6-5 with TRBJ2-5, with 9 bases matching TRBD2. This CDR3 is 14 amino acids long. With V trimmed by 7 bases and J by 6 bases, 9 bases remained unmatched. Looked up from germline, CDR1 is MNHEY and CDR2 is SVGAGI. This CDR3 reads CASIQGLAGKTQYF. The CDR3 DNA reads as TGTGCCAGCATTCAAGGGCTAGCGGGGAAGACCCAGTACTTC.

CDR3 nucleotide sequence: TGTGCCAGCAGCCAAGATGGGGCAGGAGAAGCTTTCTTT. The encoded protein is CASSQDGAGEAFF. The chain couples TRBV3-1 (or the pseudogene TRBV3-2) to TRBJ1-1, with D tentatively TRBD1 (5 bases). V was clipped by 0 bases and J by 8 bases, with 10 bases between them. The CDR3 covers 13 residues. CDR1 and CDR2 (germline): LGHDT, YNNKEL (reference sequence).

This sequence joins TRBV27 and TRBJ1-6, with D possibly matching TRBD1 (6 bases). CDR1 MNHEY and CDR2 SMNVEV come from the germline V gene (reference sequence). CDR3 length equals 13 residues. Trimming pared 3 bases from V and 9 bases from J, leaving 9 bases between. CDR3 region: CASSLRQASPLHF. CDR3 nucleotides: TGTGCCAGCAGTTTGAGACAGGCTTCACCCCTCCACTTT.

This clone was seen only once. This sequence joins TRBV18 and TRBJ1-2; 7 bases are a match to TRBD1. The CDR3 length is 14 residues. CDR1 is KGHSH and CDR2 is LQKENI in the germline V gene. The V segment lost 6 bases and the J segment 3 bases; nucleotides outside the gene matches: 7. The CDR3 DNA is TGTGCCAGCTCGGAAGGGGACAGACACTATGGCTACACCTTC. Residues: CASSEGDRHYGYTF.

Notes on this clone: Other DNA sequences of this sample code for an identical CDR3. J is TRBJ1-5 and V is TRBV19; D remains ambiguous. The CDR3 loop spans 13 amino acids. In germline, CDR1 is LNHDA, CDR2 SQIVND (reference sequence). Trimming left V 3 bases short and J 6 bases short, with 9 bases between. In DNA, the CDR3 is TGTGCCAGTAGTATTGCAGGAGGTCAGCCCCAGCATTTT. This sequence encodes CASSIAGGQPQHF.

This clone is a singleton in its sample. This chain links TRBV11-3 with TRBJ1-1, with D unclear. The CDR3 has 14 amino acids. V was cut by 0 bases and J by 2 bases, with 7 bases left in between. Germline CDR1 and CDR2: SGHNT and YENEEA. The DNA of the CDR3 is TGTGCCAGCAGCTTAGATACCCTAAACACTGAAGCTTTCTTT. Residues: CASSLDTLNTEAFF.

V gene TRBV15 combines with J gene TRBJ2-5; the match to TRBD2 covers 9 bases. The CDR3 has 15 residues. Trimming cost V 0 bases and J 3 bases; bases outside gene matches: 2. Germline V gives CDR1 LNHNV, CDR2 YYDKDF (reference sequence). The CDR3 DNA sequence: TGTGCCACCAGCAGAGATTTAGCGGGGGAAGAGACCCAGTACTTC. Its translation: CATSRDLAGEETQYF.

The genes are TRBV27 and TRBJ1-4, with D maybe TRBD1 (5 bases). The CDR3 runs 15 residues. The ends were cut back, 3 bases at V and 7 bases at J, with 15 bases in the middle. CDR1 and CDR2 (germline): MNHEY, SMNVEV (reference sequence). Written as DNA, the CDR3 is TGTGCCAGCAGTTTGGGTTCGGGGGTGGGTGAAAAACTGTTTTTT. Translation gives CASSLGSGVGEKLFF.

The chain combines TRBV7-3 with TRBJ1-2, with D possibly matching TRBD1 (6 bases). V lost 2 bases and J 3 bases, leaving 13 bases between the germline ends. The CDR3 sequence is 15 residues long. CDR1 and CDR2 (germline): SGHTA, FQGTGA. The CDR3 coding sequence is TGTGCCAGCAGCTTATCCCCAGGGGATGACTATGGCTACACCTTC. It encodes CASSLSPGDDYGYTF.

V usage is TRBV5-4 and J usage is TRBJ2-5, with D possibly TRBD2 on 7 matching bases. Trimming left V 4 bases short and J 3 bases short, with 13 bases between. This CDR3 contains 14 residues. Germline V gene data show CDR1 as SGHNT and CDR2 as YYREEE (reference sequence). CDR3 sequence: CASSGGLAEETQYF. DNA of the CDR3: TGTGCCAGCAGCGGGGGGCTAGCGGAAGAGACCCAGTACTTC.

The V call is TRBV5-1, the J call TRBJ2-2; 7 bases are shared with TRBD2. This CDR3 has 15 amino acids. Germline V gives CDR1 SGHRS, CDR2 YFSETQ. With V trimmed by 1 base and J by 6 bases, 6 bases remained unmatched. CDR3 in amino acids: CASSLSGDESGELFF. CDR3 bases: TGCGCCAGCAGCTTGAGCGGGGATGAATCCGGGGAGCTGTTTTTT.

This sequence joins TRBV24-1 and TRBJ2-3, with TRBD1 matching 10 bases. The CDR3 is made up of 16 amino acids. The junction had 7 bases not matched to a gene; V was cut back by 4 bases and J by 4 bases. Germline-derived CDR1 and CDR2 are KGHDR and SFDVKD. CDR3 coding DNA: TGTGCCACCAGTGAATGGGGACAGGGGATGTCAGATACGCAGTATTTT. Translated: CATSEWGQGMSDTQYF.

The gene calls are TRBV10-1 and TRBJ1-1; D is uncertain. CDR3 length equals 15 residues. V shed 0 bases and J shed 1 base, with 9 bases lying between them. Germline V CDR1 and CDR2: WNHNN, SYGVQD (reference sequence). For the CDR3, the DNA is TGCGCCAGCAGTGAGTCCCAAGAGGAGAACACTGAAGCTTTCTTT. Translating gives CASSESQEENTEAFF.

In nucleotides, the CDR3 is TGTGCCAGCAGCTTATGGGGGGAAGGTCAGCCCCAGCATTTT. Translated, it gives CASSLWGEGQPQHF. The rearrangement links TRBV11-2 to TRBJ1-5, with D perhaps matching TRBD1 (5 bases). V was trimmed by 2 bases and J by 6 bases, leaving 11 bases between them. Germline lookup yields CDR1 SGHAT and CDR2 FQNNGV. There are 14 residues in the CDR3.

The chain combines TRBV3-1 (or the pseudogene TRBV3-2) with TRBJ1-1; D gene ambiguous. CDR1 LGHDT and CDR2 YNNKEL come from the germline V gene (reference sequence). V shed 7 bases and J shed 0 bases, with 15 bases lying between them. The length of the CDR3 is 15 residues. DNA of the CDR3: TGTGCCAGCACCGGAGGGAGGTCCATGAACACTGAAGCTTTCTTT. The encoded protein is CASTGGRSMNTEAFF.

The chain combines TRBV5-1 with TRBJ2-7, with D hard to call. V dropped 1 base and J dropped 0 bases, with 8 bases sitting between them. The germline V gene has CDR1 SGHRS and CDR2 YFSETQ. This CDR3 is 14 amino acids long. This CDR3 is CASSLRRSSYEQYF. In DNA form, the CDR3 reads TGCGCCAGCAGCTTGAGAAGGAGCTCCTACGAGCAGTACTTC.

The chain couples TRBV6-5 to TRBJ1-1; D remains ambiguous. Germline V gene data show CDR1 as MNHEY and CDR2 as SVGAGI. V was shortened by 0 bases and J by 7 bases, with 6 bases between the two germline ends. The CDR3 consists of 12 residues. In DNA, the CDR3 is TGTGCCAGCAGTTACTCGGGCAGTGAAGCTTTCTTT. Amino acids: CASSYSGSEAFF.

V and J are TRBV5-1 and TRBJ1-2; D may be TRBD1 (5 bases). CDR3 length: 11 amino acids. Germline loops: CDR1 SGHRS, CDR2 YFSETQ. Trimming stripped 10 bases from V and 4 bases from J, with 11 bases between. The CDR3 sequence: CAVGGSYGYTF. The CDR3 nucleotides are TGCGCCGTGGGGGGATCCTATGGCTACACCTTC.

The rearrangement joins TRBV6-5 to TRBJ1-5; weak D call: TRBD1 (5 bases). The CDR3 has 15 residues. Germline V lookup: CDR1 MNHEY, CDR2 SVGAGI. The V end lost 7 bases, the J end lost 5 bases, and 18 bases lay between the germline ends. The CDR3 sequence: CASTPPGPVDQPQHF. The CDR3 nucleotides read TGTGCCAGCACCCCCCCAGGGCCAGTAGATCAGCCCCAGCATTTT.

The rearrangement joins TRBV2 to TRBJ1-1; 8 nucleotides agree with TRBD1. Germline CDR1 and CDR2: SNHLY and FYNNEI. V shed 6 bases, J shed 1 base, and the junction held 7 bases outside the gene matches. This CDR3 has 15 residues. The CDR3 here is CASRRTGLENTEAFF. The CDR3 bases are TGTGCCAGCAGGAGGACAGGGTTGGAGAACACTGAAGCTTTCTTT.

The chain is built from TRBV3-1 (or the pseudogene TRBV3-2) and TRBJ1-6; D may be TRBD1 (6 bases). The CDR3 extends over 16 amino acids. Deletions cut 0 bases from V and 8 bases from J, with 14 bases between. Germline V gives CDR1 LGHDT, CDR2 YNNKEL (reference sequence). Written as DNA, the CDR3 is TGTGCCAGCAGCCAAGATGTGGGGGCTCGGGATTCACCCCTCCACTTT. As protein: CASSQDVGARDSPLHF.

V gene TRBV6-5 combines with J gene TRBJ1-4; 9 nucleotides match TRBD1. In germline, CDR1 is MNHEY, CDR2 SVGAGI. The CDR3 totals 15 residues. Unmatched junction bases numbered 6, after V lost 6 bases and J lost 4 bases. The CDR3 DNA follows: TGTGCCAGCAGCCAACAGGGGGCAGTTAATGAAAAACTGTTTTTT. This translates into CASSQQGAVNEKLFF.

V usage is TRBV9 and J usage is TRBJ2-2; D call uncertain. The CDR3 is 15 amino acids. Trimming took 0 bases from V and 1 from J, leaving 7 bases between them. Germline CDR1 SGDLS, CDR2 YYNGEE. The CDR3 DNA reads as TGTGCCAGCAGCGTAGGAGGCCTGAACACCGGGGAGCTGTTTTTT. The encoded protein is CASSVGGLNTGELFF.

This clone was observed a handful of times. The chain recombines TRBV5-1 with TRBJ2-5; D uncertain. From germline, CDR1 is SGHRS and CDR2 YFSETQ. This CDR3 region has 14 residues. V gave up 0 bases and J gave up 1 base, with 7 bases separating them. The CDR3 sequence is CASSLVNSQETQYF. CDR3 coding DNA: TGCGCCAGCAGCTTGGTTAATAGCCAAGAGACCCAGTACTTC. The full variable domain, completed using reference TRBV5-1 and TRBJ2-5, is KAGVTQTPRYLIKTRGQQVTLSCSPISGHRSVSWYQQTPGQGLQFLFEYFSETQRNKGNFPGRFSGRQFSNSRSEMNVSTLELGDSALYLCASSLVNSQETQYFGPGTRLLVL.